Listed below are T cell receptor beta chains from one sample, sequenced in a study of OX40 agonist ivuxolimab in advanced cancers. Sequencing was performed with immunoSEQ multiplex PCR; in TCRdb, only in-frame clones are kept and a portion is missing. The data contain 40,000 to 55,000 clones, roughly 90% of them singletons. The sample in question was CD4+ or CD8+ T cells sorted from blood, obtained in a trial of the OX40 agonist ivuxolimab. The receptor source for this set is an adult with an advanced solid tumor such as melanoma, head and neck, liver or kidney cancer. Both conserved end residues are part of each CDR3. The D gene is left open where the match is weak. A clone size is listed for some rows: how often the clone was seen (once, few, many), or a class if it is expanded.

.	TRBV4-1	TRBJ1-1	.	TGCGCCAGTAGCCGGTTAGGTCGCACTGAAGCTTTCTTT	CASSRLGRTEAFF
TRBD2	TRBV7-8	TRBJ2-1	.	TGTGCCAGCAGCTTAACTGCCAACTTGGGAGCGGGAGACAATAATGAGCAGTTCTTC	CASSLTANLGAGDNNEQFF
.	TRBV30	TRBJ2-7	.	TGTGCCTGGACTATCCCAAGGAGCGCTTTCTACGAGCAGTACTTC	CAWTIPRSAFYEQYF
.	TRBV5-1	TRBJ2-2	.	TGCGCCAGCAGCCTCGGTAGCAGCAACACCGGGGAGCTGTTTTTT	CASSLGSSNTGELFF
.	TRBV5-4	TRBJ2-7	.	TGTGCCAGCAGCTTGGGTCCGGGGGAGCGTCACTTC	CASSLGPGERHF
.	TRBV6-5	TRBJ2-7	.	TGTGCCAGCAGTTACTCAGTTGGGGTTCTCGACTACGAGCAGTACTTC	CASSYSVGVLDYEQYF
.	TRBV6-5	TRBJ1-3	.	TGTGCCAGCTTTTGGGGGCAAGGAGGAAACACCATATATTTT	CASFWGQGGNTIYF
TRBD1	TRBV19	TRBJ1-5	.	TGTGCCAGTTCCTTTGACAGGGAAGGGCATAGCAATCAGCCCCAGCATTTT	CASSFDREGHSNQPQHF
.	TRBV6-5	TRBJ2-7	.	TGTGCCAGCAGGGAGACACCTAGCTCCTACGAGCAGTACTTC	CASRETPSSYEQYF
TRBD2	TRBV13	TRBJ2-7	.	TGTGCCAGCAGTACGCCCGGGACTAGTATTTACGAGCAGTACTTC	CASSTPGTSIYEQYF
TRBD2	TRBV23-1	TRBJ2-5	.	TGCGCCAGCAGTCAATCGGCGGGGGGTTATTTGGAGACCCAGTACTTC	CASSQSAGGYLETQYF
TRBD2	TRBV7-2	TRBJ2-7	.	TGTGCCAGCAGGGGAGCGGGAAGCTACGAGCAGTACTTC	CASRGAGSYEQYF
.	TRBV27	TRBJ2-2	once	TGTGCCAGCAGTTACGGGGGAGCGGAAACCGGGGAGCTGTTTTTT	CASSYGGAETGELFF
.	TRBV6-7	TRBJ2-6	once	TGTGCCAGCAGTAAGTTACGGCATTTACAAAGTCGGGCCAACGTCCTGACTTTC	CASSKLRHLQSRANVLTF
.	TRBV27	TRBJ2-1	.	TGTGCCAGCAGTTTGGGGGCCAGGGGGGACCACTACAATGAGCAGTTCTTC	CASSLGARGDHYNEQFF
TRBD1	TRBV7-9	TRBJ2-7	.	TGTGCCAGCAGCCCTCCGGGACAGGCGAAAGAGCAGTACTTC	CASSPPGQAKEQYF
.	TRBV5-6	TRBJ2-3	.	TGTGCCAGCAGCTTGGTTATGGAAACAGATACGCAGTATTTT	CASSLVMETDTQYF